This TCR beta chain was documented in a study of blood T cell repertoires in COVID-19. Study information: Spain, Italy and the United States supplied samples that represented acute and convalescent COVID-19. Sources were T cells, B-cell-depleted T cells, or PBMCs; the material itself was cDNA or gDNA.

In the original analysis: Nucleated cell number was recorded as an estimate derived from reference gene primer amplification. Only in-frame clones appear in the TCRdb table, and some are missing; sequencing was by immunoSEQ multiplex PCR. V and J calls and clone size are as listed in that table; D and trimming were resolved from the DNA. The sample records about 64,000 clones, more than 70% being singletons. Per the germline V gene, CDR1 is MNHEY and CDR2 is SVGAGI. The CDR3 runs 14 residues. Trimming shortened V by 0 bases and J by 0 bases, and 5 bases separated the two germline ends. The sequenced material came from peripheral blood. The chain couples TRBV6-5 to TRBJ1-1; D not certain. The sequence was obtained from a man aged 70-80 years with acute or convalescent COVID-19. The CDR3 nucleotides are TGTGCCAGCAGTTACTCGGCGGTGAACACTGAAGCTTTCTTT. It specifies CASSYSAVNTEAFF.